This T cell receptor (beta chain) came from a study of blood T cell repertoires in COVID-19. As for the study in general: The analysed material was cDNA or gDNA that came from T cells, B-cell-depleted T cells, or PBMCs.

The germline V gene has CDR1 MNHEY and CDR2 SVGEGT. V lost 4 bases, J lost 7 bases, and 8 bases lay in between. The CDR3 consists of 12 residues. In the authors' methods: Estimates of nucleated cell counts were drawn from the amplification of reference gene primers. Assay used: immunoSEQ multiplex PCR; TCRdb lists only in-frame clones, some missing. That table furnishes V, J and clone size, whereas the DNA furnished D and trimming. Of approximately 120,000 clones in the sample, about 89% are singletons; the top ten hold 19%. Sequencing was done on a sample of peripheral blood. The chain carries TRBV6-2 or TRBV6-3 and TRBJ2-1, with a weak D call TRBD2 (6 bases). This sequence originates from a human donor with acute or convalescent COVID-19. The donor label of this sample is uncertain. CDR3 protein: CASSWGRNEQFF. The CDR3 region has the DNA TGTGCCAGCAGTTGGGGGAGGAATGAGCAGTTCTTC.